The 6 T cell receptor beta chains given below trace back to one sample, sequenced in a study of blood T cells in healthy people across ages. PCR was performed a second time for about 7 to 12 cycles using a sample-barcoded 5' primer and a J-beta primer mix. TCRdb recomputed calls from the 5' RACE reads with MiXCR, one row per CDR3 protein. The table records approximately 690,000 distinct CDR3 sequences, around two fifths of them present only once. The sequenced sample consisted of blood. The receptor source for this set is a man at least 80 years old in good health.

In regard to this clonotype: A much larger clone differs from this one at a single base, so this may be a read error. The chain couples TRBV29-1 to TRBJ2-5, with TRBD1 identical over 7 bases. Germline V gives CDR1 SQVTM, CDR2 ANQGSEA. The V and J ends lost 4 bases and 11 bases, in that order; junction bases with no gene match: 13. CDR3 length equals 13 residues. In DNA form, the CDR3 reads TGCAGCGTTGGTACAGGGGCGGTTGATGGGCAGTACTTC. Translated, it gives CSVGTGAVDGQYF.

This clonotype was counted between two and nine times. This chain joins TRBV6-1 and TRBJ2-7, with D perhaps TRBD2 (5 bases). The DNA end lines up better with TRBJ2-5; the J call may be wrong. This CDR3 has 14 amino acids. Per germline, CDR1 MNHNS and CDR2 SASEGT. In nucleotides, the CDR3 is TGTGCCAGCAGTGCCCGATCCGGCGGGGAGACCCAGTACTTC. Amino acids: CASSARSGGETQYF.

This chain joins TRBV5-1 and TRBJ2-3, with D maybe TRBD1 (6 bases). The germline V and J ends were trimmed by 4 bases and 2 bases, with 17 bases remaining between them. The germline V gene encodes CDR1 SGHRS and CDR2 YFSETQ. This CDR3 is built from 16 residues. CDR3 nucleotide sequence: TGCGCCAGCAGCCATGAGACAGGTCGGACCACAGATACGCAGTATTTT. Translating gives CASSHETGRTTDTQYF.

The chain links TRBV20-1 to TRBJ1-6, with 8 bases aligning to TRBD1. The junction had 5 bases not matched to a gene; V was cut back by 2 bases and J by 8 bases. The CDR3 is 14 residues long. Germline CDR1 and CDR2: DFQATT and SNEGSKA (reference sequence). This CDR3 reads CSARRTGRDSPLHF. Here the CDR3 DNA reads TGCAGTGCTAGACGGACAGGGAGGGATTCACCCCTCCACTTT.

This clonotype was counted only a few times. This chain uses TRBV9 with TRBJ2-5; TRBD2 might be the D (5 bases). V was pared by 0 bases and J by 2 bases, with 14 bases between. CDR1 and CDR2 from the germline V gene are SGDLS and YYNGEE. CDR3 length equals 16 residues. The CDR3 bases are TGTGCCAGCAGCGTAGTGGGAAGCGGAACACAAGAGACCCAGTACTTC. Translated: CASSVVGSGTQETQYF.

This clonotype was recorded once. CDR3 amino acids: CASTGTGRTGELFF. CDR3 in DNA: TGTGCCAGCACCGGGACAGGGAGGACCGGGGAGCTGTTTTTT. The V gene is TRBV25-1, the J gene TRBJ2-2; 9 nucleotides line up with TRBD1. V lost 7 bases and J lost 5; bases outside the gene matches: 5. Germline V gene sequence: CDR1 MGHDK, CDR2 SYGVNS. This CDR3 has 14 amino acids. Full variable domain (rest looked up from reference TRBV25-1 and TRBJ2-2): EADIYQTPRYLVIGTGKKITLECSQTMGHDKMYWYQQDPGMELHLIHYSYGVNSTEKGDLSSESTVSRIRTEHFPLTLESARPSHTSQYLCASTGTGRTGELFFGEGSRLTVL.